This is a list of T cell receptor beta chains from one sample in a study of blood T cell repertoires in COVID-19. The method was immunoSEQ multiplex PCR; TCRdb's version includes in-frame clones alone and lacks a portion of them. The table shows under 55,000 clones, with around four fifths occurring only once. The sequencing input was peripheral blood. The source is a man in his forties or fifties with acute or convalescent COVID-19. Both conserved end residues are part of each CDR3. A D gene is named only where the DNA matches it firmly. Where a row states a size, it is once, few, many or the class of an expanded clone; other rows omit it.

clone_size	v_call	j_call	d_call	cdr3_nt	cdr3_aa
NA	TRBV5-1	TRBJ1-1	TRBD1	TGCGCCAGCAGCTTGGTGGGACAGATAAACACTGAAGCTTTCTTT	CASSLVGQINTEAFF
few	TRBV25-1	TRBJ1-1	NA	TGTGCCAGCAGTGAAAGGGGCGGTACCACTGAAGCTTTCTTT	CASSERGGTTEAFF
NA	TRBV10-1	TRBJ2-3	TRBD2	TGCGCCAGCAGGGGACTAGCGGCCTCGCCTAGCACAGATACGCAGTATTTT	CASRGLAASPSTDTQYF
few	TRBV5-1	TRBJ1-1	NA	TGCGCCAGCAGCTTGTCGGCGACAGCGAACACTGAAGCTTTCTTT	CASSLSATANTEAFF
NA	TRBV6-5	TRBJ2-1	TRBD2	TGTGCCAGCACTACTAGCGGGAGACCTGAGCAGTTCTTC	CASTTSGRPEQFF
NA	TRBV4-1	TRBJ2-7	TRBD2	TGCGCCAGCGCCACTCGGGAGGGTTACGAGCAGTACTTC	CASATREGYEQYF
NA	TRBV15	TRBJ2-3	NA	TGTGCCACCAGCGATAGGGGGGGGATTAGCACAGATACGCAGTATTTT	CATSDRGGISTDTQYF
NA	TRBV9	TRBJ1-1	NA	TGTGCCAGCAGCGTAGAGAGTGGCACTGAAGCTTTCTTT	CASSVESGTEAFF
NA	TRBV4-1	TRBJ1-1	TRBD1	TGCGCCAGCAGCCAACCCCACCGGGACAGGGGAGAAAGTGCGGCTTTCTTT	CASSQPHRDRGESAAFF
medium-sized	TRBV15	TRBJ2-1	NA	TGTGCCACCAGCAGGAGTATAGCGGACAATGAGCAGTTCTTC	CATSRSIADNEQFF
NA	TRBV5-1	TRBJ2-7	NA	TGCGCCAGCAGCTTGGACAGGAGCTTATACGAGCAGTACTTC	CASSLDRSLYEQYF
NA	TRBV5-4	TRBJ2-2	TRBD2	TGTGCCAGCAGCTTGGTGGGGGGGAAGACCGGGGAGCTGTTTTTT	CASSLVGGKTGELFF
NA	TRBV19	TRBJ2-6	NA	TGTGCCAGCGAAGACAGAATAGGTTCTGGGGCCAACGTCCTGACTTTC	CASEDRIGSGANVLTF
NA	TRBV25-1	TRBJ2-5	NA	TGTGCCAGCAGTACCCCTGACTTAGGGGGAAGGGAGACCCAGTACTTC	CASSTPDLGGRETQYF
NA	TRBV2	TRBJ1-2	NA	TGTGCCAGCGCGGGGGGGGAAGACTATGGCTACACCTTC	CASAGGEDYGYTF
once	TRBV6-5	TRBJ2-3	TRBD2	TGTGCCAGCGGACTAGGCCCAGATACGCAGTATTTT	CASGLGPDTQYF
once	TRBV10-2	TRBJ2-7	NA	TGCGCCAGCAGTGGATTGGTGGGGGGCGAGCAGTACTTC	CASSGLVGGEQYF
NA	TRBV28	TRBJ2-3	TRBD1	TGTGCCAGCAGTGTCTCCGGGACAGGGGGCCCAGATACGCAGTATTTT	CASSVSGTGGPDTQYF
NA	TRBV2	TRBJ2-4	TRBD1	TGTGCCAGCAGCAAAATAAAGCCCAGGGGGCGCAAAAACATTCAGTACTTC	CASSKIKPRGRKNIQYF
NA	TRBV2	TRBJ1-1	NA	TGTGCCAGCAGTGAATATAAGAACACTGAAGCTTTCTTT	CASSEYKNTEAFF
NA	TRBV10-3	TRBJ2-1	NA	TGTGCCATCAGTGGACTAGACTACAATGAGCAGTTCTTC	CAISGLDYNEQFF
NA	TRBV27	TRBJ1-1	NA	TGTGCCAGCAGTTTCGGGGGGGGAGGGCTCGCTAAAACTTTCTTT	CASSFGGGGLAKTFF
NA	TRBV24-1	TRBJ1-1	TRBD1	TGTGCCACCAGTGATAGGGACAGTGAAGCTTTCTTT	CATSDRDSEAFF
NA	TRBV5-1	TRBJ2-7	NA	TGCGCCAGCATTCGGGGCGAGCAGTACTTC	CASIRGEQYF
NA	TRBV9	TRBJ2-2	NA	TGTGCCAGCGCCGCCCTCGGGAGAACCGGGGAGCTGTTTTTT	CASAALGRTGELFF
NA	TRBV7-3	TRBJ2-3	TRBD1	TGTGCCAGCAGCACGGGACAGCTCACAGATACGCAGTATTTT	CASSTGQLTDTQYF
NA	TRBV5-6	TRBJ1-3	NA	TGTGCCAGCAGCCCGACAGTACTCTCTGGAAACACCATATATTTT	CASSPTVLSGNTIYF
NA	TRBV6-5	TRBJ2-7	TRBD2	TGTGCCAGCACTGGGACTAGCGGGATGCAGTACTTC	CASTGTSGMQYF
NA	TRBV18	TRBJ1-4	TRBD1	TGTGCCAGCTCACTTACCGGGACAGGGGGCAGCTATGAAAAACTGTTTTTT	CASSLTGTGGSYEKLFF
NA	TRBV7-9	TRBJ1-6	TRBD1	TGTGCCAGCAGTCGGGACAGGACTCCCCTCCACTTT	CASSRDRTPLHF
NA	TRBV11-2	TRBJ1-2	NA	TGTGCCAGCAGCTTAGGGCAGTCTTACTATGGCTACACCTTC	CASSLGQSYYGYTF
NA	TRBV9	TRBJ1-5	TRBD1	TGTGCCAGCAGCGTCGGGACAGGTAATCAGCCCCAGCATTTT	CASSVGTGNQPQHF
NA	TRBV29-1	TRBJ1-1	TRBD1	TGCAGCGTCGCCGGGGACAGGGGAGGTACTGAAGCTTTCTTT	CSVAGDRGGTEAFF
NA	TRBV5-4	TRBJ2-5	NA	TGTGCCAGCACGCCATCCATACAGGGAGCCGATGAGACCCAGTACTTC	CASTPSIQGADETQYF
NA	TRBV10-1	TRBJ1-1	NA	TGCGCCAGCAGTGCAGGGGACACTGAAGCTTTCTTT	CASSAGDTEAFF
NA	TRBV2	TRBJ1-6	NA	TGTGCCAGCAGTGAATATTCAGCTCGGGAGGATTCACCCCTCCACTTT	CASSEYSAREDSPLHF
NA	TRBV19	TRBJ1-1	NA	TGTGCCAGGGGAGTGAACACTGAAGCTTTCTTT	CARGVNTEAFF